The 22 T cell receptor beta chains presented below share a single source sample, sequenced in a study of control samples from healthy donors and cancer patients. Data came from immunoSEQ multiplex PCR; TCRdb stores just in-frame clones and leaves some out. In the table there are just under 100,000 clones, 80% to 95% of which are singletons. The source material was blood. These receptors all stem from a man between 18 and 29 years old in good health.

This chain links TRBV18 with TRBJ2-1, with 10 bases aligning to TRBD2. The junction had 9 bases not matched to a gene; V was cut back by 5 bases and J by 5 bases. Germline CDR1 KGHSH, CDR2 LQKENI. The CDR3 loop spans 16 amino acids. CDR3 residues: CASSRVAGGKNNEQFF. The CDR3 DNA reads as TGTGCCAGCTCAAGAGTAGCGGGAGGCAAAAACAATGAGCAGTTCTTC.

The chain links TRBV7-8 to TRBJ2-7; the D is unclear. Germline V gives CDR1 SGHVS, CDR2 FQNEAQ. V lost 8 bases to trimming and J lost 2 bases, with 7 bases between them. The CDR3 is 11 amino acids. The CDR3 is CASRMAYEQYF. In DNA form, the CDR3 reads TGTGCCAGCCGGATGGCCTACGAGCAGTACTTC.

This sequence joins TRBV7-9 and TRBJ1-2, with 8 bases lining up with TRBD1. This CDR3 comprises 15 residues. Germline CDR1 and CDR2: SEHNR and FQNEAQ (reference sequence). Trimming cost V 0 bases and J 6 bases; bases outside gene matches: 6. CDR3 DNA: TGTGCCAGCAGCTTAGCCGCATCAGGGGGCGATGGCTACACCTTC. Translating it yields CASSLAASGGDGYTF.

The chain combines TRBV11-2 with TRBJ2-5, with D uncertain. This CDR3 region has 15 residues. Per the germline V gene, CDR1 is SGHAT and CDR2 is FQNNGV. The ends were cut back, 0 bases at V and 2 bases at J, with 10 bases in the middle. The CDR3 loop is CASSLDISLQETQYF. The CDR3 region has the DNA TGTGCCAGCAGCTTAGATATTTCACTTCAAGAGACCCAGTACTTC.

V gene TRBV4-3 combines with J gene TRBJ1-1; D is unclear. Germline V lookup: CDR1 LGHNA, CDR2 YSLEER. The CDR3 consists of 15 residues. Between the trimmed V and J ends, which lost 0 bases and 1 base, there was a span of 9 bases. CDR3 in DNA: TGCGCCAGCAGCCAAGACGAGGGTCGGAACACTGAAGCTTTCTTT. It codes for CASSQDEGRNTEAFF.

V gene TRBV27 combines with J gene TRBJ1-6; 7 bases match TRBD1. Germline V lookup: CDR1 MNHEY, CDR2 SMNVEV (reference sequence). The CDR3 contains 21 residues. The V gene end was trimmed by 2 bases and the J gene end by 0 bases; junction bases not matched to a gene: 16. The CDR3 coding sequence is TGTGCCAGCAGTTTAAGATTTGAGGGGGCCCGGGGGAGCTCCTATAATTCACCCCTCCACTTT. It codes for CASSLRFEGARGSSYNSPLHF.

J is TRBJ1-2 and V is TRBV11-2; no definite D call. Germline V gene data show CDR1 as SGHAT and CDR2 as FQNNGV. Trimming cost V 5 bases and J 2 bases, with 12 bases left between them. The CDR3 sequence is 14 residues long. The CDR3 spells CASSPHGRNYGYTF. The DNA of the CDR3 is TGTGCCAGCAGCCCCCACGGGCGGAACTATGGCTACACCTTC.

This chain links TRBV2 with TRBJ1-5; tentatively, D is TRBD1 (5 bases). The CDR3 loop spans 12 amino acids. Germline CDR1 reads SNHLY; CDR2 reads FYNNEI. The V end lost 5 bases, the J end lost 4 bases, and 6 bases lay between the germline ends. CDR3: CASSRQNQPQHF. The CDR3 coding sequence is TGTGCCAGCAGTCGACAGAATCAGCCCCAGCATTTT. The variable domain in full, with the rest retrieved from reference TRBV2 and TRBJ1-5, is EPEVTQTPSHQVTQMGQEVILRCVPISNHLYFYWYRQILGQKVEFLVSFYNNEISEKSEIFDDQFSVERPDGSNFTLKIRSTKLEDSAMYFCASSRQNQPQHFGDGTRLSIL.

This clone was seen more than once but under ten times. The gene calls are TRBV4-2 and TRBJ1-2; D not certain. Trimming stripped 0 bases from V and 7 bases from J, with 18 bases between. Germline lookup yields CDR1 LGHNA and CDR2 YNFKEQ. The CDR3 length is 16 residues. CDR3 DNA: TGTGCCAGCAGCCAAGAAACTACGGCGCAAATTGGTGGCTACACCTTC. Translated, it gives CASSQETTAQIGGYTF.

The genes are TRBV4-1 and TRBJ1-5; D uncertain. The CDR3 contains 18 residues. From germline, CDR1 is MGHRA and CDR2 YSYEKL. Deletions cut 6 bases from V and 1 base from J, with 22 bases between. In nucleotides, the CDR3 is TGCGCCAGCAGTCCATGGTCAACTCCAACGGGGAGCAATCAGCCCCAGCATTTT. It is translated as CASSPWSTPTGSNQPQHF.

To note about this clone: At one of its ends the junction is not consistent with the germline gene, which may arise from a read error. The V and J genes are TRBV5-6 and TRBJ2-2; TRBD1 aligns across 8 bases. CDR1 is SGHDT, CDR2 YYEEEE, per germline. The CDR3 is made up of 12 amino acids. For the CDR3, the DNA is TGTGCCAGCAGCTTGCCGGGACAGGCGGCGGTTTTT. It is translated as CASSLPGQAAVF.

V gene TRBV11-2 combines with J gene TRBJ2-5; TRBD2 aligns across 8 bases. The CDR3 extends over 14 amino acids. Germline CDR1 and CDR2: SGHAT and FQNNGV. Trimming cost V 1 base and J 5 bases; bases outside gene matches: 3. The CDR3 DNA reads TGTGCCAGCAGCTTAGTCCGCGGGGGGGAGACCCAGTACTTC. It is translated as CASSLVRGGETQYF.

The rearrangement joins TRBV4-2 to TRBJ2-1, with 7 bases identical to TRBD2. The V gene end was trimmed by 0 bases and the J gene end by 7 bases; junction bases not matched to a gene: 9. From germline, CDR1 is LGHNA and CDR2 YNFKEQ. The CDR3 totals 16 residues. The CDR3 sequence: CASSQEGRLAWNEQFF. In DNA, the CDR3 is TGTGCCAGCAGCCAAGAGGGACGACTAGCTTGGAATGAGCAGTTCTTC.

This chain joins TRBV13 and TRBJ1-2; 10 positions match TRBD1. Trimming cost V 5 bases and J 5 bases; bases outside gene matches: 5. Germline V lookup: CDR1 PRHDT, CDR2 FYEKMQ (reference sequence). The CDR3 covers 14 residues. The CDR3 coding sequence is TGTGCCAGCAGCCCACGACAGGGGGCGTATGGCTACACCTTC. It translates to CASSPRQGAYGYTF.

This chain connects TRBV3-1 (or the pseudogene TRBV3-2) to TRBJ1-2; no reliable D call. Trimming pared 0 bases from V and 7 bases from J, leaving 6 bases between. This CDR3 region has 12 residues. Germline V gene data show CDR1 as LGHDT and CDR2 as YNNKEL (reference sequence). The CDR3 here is CASSQDKSGYTF. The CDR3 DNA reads TGTGCCAGCAGCCAAGATAAGTCTGGCTACACCTTC.

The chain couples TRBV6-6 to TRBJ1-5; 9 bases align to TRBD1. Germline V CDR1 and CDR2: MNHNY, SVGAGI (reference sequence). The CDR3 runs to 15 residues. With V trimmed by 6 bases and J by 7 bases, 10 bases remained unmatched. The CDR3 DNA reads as TGTGCCAGCAGGACACCGGGACAGGGCCGGCAGCCCCAGCATTTT. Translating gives CASRTPGQGRQPQHF.

The DNA for the CDR3 is TGTGCCAGCAGCGTAGGTTTTCTCGCGGGTAATGAAAAACTGTTTTTT. The encoded protein is CASSVGFLAGNEKLFF. The V call is TRBV9, the J call TRBJ1-4, with unresolved D. Between the trimmed V and J ends, which lost 0 bases and 4 bases, there was a span of 13 bases. The CDR3 covers 16 residues. Germline V gene sequence: CDR1 SGDLS, CDR2 YYNGEE.

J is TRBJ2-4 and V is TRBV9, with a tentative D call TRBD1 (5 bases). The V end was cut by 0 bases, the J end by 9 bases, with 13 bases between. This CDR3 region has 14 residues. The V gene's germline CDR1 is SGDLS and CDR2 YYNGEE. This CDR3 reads CASSVGWGFAIQYF. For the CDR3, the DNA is TGTGCCAGCAGCGTAGGTTGGGGCTTCGCCATTCAGTACTTC.

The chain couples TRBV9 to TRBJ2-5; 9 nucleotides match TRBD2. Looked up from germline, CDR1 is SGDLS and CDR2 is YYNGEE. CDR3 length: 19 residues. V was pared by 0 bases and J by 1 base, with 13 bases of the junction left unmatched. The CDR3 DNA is TGTGCCAGCAGCGTAGCTACGGGGGGCGGGAGGGCCAGCCAAGAGACCCAGTACTTC. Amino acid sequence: CASSVATGGGRASQETQYF.

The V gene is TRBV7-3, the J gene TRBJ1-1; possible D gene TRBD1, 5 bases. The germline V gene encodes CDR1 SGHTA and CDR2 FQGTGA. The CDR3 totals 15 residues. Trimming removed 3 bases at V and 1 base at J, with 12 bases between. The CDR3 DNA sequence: TGTGCCAGCAGCTTGGGACGGGGAGGGAACACTGAAGCTTTCTTT. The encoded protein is CASSLGRGGNTEAFF.

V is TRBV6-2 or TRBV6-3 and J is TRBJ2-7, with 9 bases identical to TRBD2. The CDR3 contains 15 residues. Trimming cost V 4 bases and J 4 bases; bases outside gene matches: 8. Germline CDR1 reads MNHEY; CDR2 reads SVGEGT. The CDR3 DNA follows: TGTGCCAGCAGTTTAGCGGGAGAAGCGACTTACGAGCAGTACTTC. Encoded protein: CASSLAGEATYEQYF.

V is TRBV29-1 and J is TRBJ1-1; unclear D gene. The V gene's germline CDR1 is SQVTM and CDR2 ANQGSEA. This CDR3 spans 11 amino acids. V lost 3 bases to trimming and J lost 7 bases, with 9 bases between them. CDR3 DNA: TGCAGCGTTGAGGAGGGTTATGAAGCTTTCTTT. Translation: CSVEEGYEAFF.